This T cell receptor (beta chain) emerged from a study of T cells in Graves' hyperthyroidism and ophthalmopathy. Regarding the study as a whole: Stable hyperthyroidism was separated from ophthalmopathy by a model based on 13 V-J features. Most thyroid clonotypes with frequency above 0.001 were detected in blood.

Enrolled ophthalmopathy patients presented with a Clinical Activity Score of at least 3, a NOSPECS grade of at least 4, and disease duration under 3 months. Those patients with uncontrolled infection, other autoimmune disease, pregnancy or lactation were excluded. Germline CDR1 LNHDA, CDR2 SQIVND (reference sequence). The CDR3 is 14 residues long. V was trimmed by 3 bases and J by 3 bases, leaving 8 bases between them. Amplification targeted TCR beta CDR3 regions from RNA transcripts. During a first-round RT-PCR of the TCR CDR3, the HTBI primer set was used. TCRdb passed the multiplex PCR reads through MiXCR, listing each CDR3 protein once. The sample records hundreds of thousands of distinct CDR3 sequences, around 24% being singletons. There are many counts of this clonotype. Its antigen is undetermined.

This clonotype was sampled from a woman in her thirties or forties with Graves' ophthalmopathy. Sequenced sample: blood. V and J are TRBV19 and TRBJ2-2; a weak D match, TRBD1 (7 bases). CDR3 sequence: CASSIRGDTGELFF. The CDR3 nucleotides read TGTGCCAGTAGTATCAGGGGGGACACCGGGGAGCTGTTTTTT.